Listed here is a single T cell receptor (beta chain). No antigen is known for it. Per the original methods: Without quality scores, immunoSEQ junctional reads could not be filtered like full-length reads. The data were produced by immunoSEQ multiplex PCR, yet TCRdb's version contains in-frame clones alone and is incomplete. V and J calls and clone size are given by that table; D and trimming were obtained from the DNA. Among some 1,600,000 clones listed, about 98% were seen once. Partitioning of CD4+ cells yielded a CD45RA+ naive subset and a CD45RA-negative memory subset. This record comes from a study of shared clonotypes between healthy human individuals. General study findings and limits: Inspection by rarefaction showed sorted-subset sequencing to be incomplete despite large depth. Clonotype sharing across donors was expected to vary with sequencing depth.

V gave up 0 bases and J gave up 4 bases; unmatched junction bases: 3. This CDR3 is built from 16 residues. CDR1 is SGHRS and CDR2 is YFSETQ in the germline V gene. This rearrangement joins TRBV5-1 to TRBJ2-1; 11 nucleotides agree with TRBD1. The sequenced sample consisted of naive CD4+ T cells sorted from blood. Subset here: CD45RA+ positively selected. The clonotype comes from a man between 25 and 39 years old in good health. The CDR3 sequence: CASSLVGDRGYNEQFF. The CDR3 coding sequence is TGCGCCAGCAGCTTGGTCGGGGACAGGGGGTACAATGAGCAGTTCTTC.